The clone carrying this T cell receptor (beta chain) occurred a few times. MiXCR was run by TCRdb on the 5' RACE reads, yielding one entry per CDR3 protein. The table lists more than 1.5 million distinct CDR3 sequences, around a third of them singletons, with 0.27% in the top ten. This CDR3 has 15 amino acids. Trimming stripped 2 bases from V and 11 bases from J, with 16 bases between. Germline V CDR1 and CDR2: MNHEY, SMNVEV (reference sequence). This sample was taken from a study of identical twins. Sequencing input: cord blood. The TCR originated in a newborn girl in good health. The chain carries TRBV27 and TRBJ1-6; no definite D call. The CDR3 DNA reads TGTGCCAGCAGTTTAAAATTGCGGGTGAGGGCACCCCTCCACTTT. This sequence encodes CASSLKLRVRAPLHF.